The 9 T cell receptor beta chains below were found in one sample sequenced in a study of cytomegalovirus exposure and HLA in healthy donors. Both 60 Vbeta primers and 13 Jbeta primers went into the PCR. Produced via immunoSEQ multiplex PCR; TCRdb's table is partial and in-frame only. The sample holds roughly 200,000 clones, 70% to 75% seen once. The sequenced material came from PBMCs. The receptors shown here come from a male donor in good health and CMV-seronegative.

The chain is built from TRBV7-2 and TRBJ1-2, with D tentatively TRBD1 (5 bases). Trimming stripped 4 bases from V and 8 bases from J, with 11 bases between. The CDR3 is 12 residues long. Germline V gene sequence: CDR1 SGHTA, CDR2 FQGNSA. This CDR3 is CASSSGRGGYTF. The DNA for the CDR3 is TGTGCCAGCAGCTCGGGGCGGGGGGGCTACACCTTC.

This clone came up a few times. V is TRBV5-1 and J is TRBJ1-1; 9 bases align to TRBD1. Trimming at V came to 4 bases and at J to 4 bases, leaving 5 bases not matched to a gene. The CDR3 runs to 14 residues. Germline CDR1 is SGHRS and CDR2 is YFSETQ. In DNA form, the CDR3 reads TGCGCCAGCAGCATACAGGGGGCTGGCACTGAAGCTTTCTTT. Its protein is CASSIQGAGTEAFF.

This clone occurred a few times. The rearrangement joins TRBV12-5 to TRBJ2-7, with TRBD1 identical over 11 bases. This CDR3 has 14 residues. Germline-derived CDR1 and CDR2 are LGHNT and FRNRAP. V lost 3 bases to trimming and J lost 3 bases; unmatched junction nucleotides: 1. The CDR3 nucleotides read TGTGCTAGTGGTTTCGGGACAGGGGGCTACGAGCAGTACTTC. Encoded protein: CASGFGTGGYEQYF.

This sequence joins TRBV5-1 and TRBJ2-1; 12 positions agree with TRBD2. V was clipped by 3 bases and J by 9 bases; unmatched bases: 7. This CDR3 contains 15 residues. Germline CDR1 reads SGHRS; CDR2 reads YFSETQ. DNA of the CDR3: TGCGCCAGCAGCTCCCAGACTAGCGGGGGAAGTGAGCAGTTCTTC. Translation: CASSSQTSGGSEQFF.

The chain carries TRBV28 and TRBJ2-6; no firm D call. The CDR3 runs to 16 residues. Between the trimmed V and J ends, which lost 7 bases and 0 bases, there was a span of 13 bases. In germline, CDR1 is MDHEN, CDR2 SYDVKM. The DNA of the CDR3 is TGTGCCAGCACCTTGCGGATGATCTCTGGGGCCAACGTCCTGACTTTC. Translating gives CASTLRMISGANVLTF.

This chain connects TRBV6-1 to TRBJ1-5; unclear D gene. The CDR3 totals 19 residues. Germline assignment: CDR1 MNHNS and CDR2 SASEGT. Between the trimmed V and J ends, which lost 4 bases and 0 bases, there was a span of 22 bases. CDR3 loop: CASSVNRELAAYSNQPQHF. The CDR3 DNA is TGTGCCAGCAGTGTCAACCGGGAACTAGCCGCTTATAGCAATCAGCCCCAGCATTTT.

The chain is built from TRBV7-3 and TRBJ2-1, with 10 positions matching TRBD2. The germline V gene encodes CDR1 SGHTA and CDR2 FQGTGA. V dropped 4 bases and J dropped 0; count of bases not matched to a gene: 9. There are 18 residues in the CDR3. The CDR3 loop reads CASSSRAGGHSSYNEQFF. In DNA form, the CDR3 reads TGTGCCAGCAGCTCCCGAGCGGGGGGGCATAGCTCCTACAATGAGCAGTTCTTC.

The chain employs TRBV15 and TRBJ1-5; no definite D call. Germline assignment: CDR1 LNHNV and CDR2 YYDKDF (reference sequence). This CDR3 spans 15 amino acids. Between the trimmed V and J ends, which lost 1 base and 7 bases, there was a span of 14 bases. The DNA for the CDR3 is TGTGCCACCAGCAGAGGGTCGGCAGGTAACCAGCCCCAGCATTTT. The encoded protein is CATSRGSAGNQPQHF.

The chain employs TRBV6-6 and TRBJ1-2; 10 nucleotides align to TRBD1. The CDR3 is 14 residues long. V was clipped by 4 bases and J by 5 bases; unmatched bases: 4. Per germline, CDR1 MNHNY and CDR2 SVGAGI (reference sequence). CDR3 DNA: TGTGCCAGCAGTTTTGGACAGGGGGTATATGGCTACACCTTC. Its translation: CASSFGQGVYGYTF.